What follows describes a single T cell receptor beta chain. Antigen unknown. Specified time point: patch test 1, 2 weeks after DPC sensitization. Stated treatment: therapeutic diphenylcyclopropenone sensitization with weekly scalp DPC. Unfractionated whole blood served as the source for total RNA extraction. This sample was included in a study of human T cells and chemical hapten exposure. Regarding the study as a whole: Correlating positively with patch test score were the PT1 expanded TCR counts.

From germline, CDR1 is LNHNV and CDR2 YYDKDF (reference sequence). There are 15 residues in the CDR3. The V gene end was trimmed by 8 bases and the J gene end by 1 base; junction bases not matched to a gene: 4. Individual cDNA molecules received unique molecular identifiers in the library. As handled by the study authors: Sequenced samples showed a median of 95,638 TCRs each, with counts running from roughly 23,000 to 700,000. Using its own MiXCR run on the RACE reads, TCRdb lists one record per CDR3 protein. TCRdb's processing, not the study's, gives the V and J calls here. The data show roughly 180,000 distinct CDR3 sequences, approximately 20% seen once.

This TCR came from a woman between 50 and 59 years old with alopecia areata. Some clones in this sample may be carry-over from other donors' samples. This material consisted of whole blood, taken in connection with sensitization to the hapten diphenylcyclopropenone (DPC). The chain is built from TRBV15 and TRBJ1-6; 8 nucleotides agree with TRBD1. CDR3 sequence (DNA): TGTGCCACCGAGGACAGGGTATCCTATAATTCACCCCTCCACTTT. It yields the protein CATEDRVSYNSPLHF.